A single sample gave rise to the 23 T cell receptor beta chains below, sequenced in a study of TIL therapy for anti-PD-1-resistant metastatic lung cancer. This was the immunoSEQ v3 assay. Generated by immunoSEQ multiplex PCR, the TCRdb table keeps only in-frame clones and is missing some. The table includes 35,000 to 55,000 clones, 70% to 85% detected once. Specified time point: pre-treatment sample, taken before nivolumab and TIL therapy. Sequencing was performed on blood, taken at baseline. All receptors come from a man in his 70s with non-small cell lung cancer.

The chain uses TRBV19 and TRBJ2-5, with D uncertain. Germline CDR1 reads LNHDA; CDR2 reads SQIVND (reference sequence). Trimming stripped 1 base from V and 4 bases from J, with 13 bases between. The CDR3 totals 15 residues. The DNA for the CDR3 is TGTGCCAGTAGTATAGGTGCTGGGAAGAGAGAGACCCAGTACTTC. Protein product: CASSIGAGKRETQYF.

By its share, this clone is medium-sized. This chain links TRBV7-9 with TRBJ2-6; D not resolved. The germline V gene encodes CDR1 SEHNR and CDR2 FQNEAQ (reference sequence). The ends were cut back, 1 base at V and 4 bases at J, with 11 bases in the middle. This CDR3 has 16 residues. CDR3 loop: CASSLVRPRGANVLTF. DNA for the CDR3: TGTGCCAGCAGCTTAGTCCGGCCTCGGGGGGCCAACGTCCTGACTTTC.

This chain connects TRBV5-1 to TRBJ2-2; a possible D gene is TRBD2 (5 bases). CDR1 and CDR2 (germline): SGHRS, YFSETQ. With 0 bases removed from V and 2 bases from J, the gap between germline ends came to 11 bases. This CDR3 region has 16 residues. Written as DNA, the CDR3 is TGCGCCAGCAGCTTGGGCCCTAGCCTTAACACCGGGGAGCTGTTTTTT. It codes for CASSLGPSLNTGELFF.

V is TRBV4-3 and J is TRBJ1-6, with a weak D call TRBD1 (5 bases). The CDR3 consists of 15 residues. Per the germline V gene, CDR1 is LGHNA and CDR2 is YSLEER. Trimming took 4 bases from V and 2 from J, leaving 9 bases between them. CDR3 loop: CASSPEGTYNSPLHF. In nucleotides, the CDR3 is TGCGCCAGCAGCCCGGAGGGGACCTATAATTCACCCCTCCACTTT.

In this sample, this clone turned up a few times. The J gene is TRBJ1-3, the V gene TRBV6-4; no definite D call. Germline V lookup: CDR1 MRHNA, CDR2 SNTAGT. Trimming removed 3 bases at V and 4 bases at J, with 7 bases between. The length of the CDR3 is 13 residues. CDR3: CASSEGAGNTIYF. In nucleotides, the CDR3 is TGTGCCAGCAGTGAAGGCGCGGGAAACACCATATATTTT.

The genes are TRBV5-1 and TRBJ2-7, with a weak D call TRBD1 (6 bases). Germline V CDR1 and CDR2: SGHRS, YFSETQ. CDR3 length equals 15 residues. Trimming removed 4 bases from V and 5 bases from J, with 19 bases in between. CDR3 in DNA: TGCGCCAGCAGCCTGCTGGGGGCATCTATAGACGAGCAGTACTTC. It yields the protein CASSLLGASIDEQYF.

The gene calls are TRBV4-3 and TRBJ2-3; 8 bases align to TRBD1. The CDR3 consists of 15 residues. Germline CDR1 and CDR2: LGHNA and YSLEER. J gave up 1 base and V 7 bases, and 7 bases lay outside the gene matches. CDR3 coding DNA: TGCGCCAGCACCCAGGAGGGACAGGGCACAGATACGCAGTATTTT. Protein product: CASTQEGQGTDTQYF.

This clone was seen a single time. In DNA, the CDR3 is TGTGCCAGCAGCTTAGGGTGGGGGAACACTGAAGCTTTCTTT. As protein: CASSLGWGNTEAFF. V is TRBV7-2 and J is TRBJ1-1; D is undetermined. V was pared by 1 base and J by 1 base, with 7 bases between. Per the germline V gene, CDR1 is SGHTA and CDR2 is FQGNSA. There are 14 residues in the CDR3.

The chain recombines TRBV19 with TRBJ2-3, with D perhaps TRBD2 (6 bases). Per germline, CDR1 LNHDA and CDR2 SQIVND (reference sequence). Trimming cost V 1 base and J 1 base, with 15 bases left between them. The CDR3 spans 17 residues. CDR3 nucleotides: TGTGCCAGTAGTATAGGGTTCTCCGGGACTGGCACAGATACGCAGTATTTT. It yields the protein CASSIGFSGTGTDTQYF.

DNA for the CDR3: TGTGCCAGCAGTTTAAATGAAAAACTGTTTTTT. It is translated as CASSLNEKLFF. V is TRBV27 and J is TRBJ1-4; D gene uncertain. Trimming cost V 2 bases and J 5 bases, with 0 bases left between them. The CDR3 is 11 residues long. Germline-derived CDR1 and CDR2 are MNHEY and SMNVEV (reference sequence).

In DNA form, the CDR3 reads TGTGCCTGGAGTGCCTTCGACAGGGCCCTCTATGGCTACACCTTC. Translated: CAWSAFDRALYGYTF. The genes are TRBV30 and TRBJ1-2, with 7 bases fitting TRBD1. J gave up 4 bases and V 1 base, and 9 bases lay outside the gene matches. This CDR3 spans 15 amino acids. Germline V CDR1 and CDR2: GTSNPN, SVGIG (reference sequence).

This chain uses TRBV27 with TRBJ2-3; D may be TRBD2 (5 bases). The germline V gene has CDR1 MNHEY and CDR2 SMNVEV (reference sequence). Between the trimmed V and J ends, which lost 5 bases and 10 bases, there was a span of 28 bases. The CDR3 totals 17 residues. CDR3 nucleotide sequence: TGTGCCAGCAGTCTCGGGCCCCGGGGTGGGGTGGCTAGTCCGCAGTATTTT. It codes for CASSLGPRGGVASPQYF.

The V and J genes are TRBV11-3 and TRBJ2-3; TRBD2 agrees at 12 bases. Germline loops: CDR1 SGHNT, CDR2 YENEEA. The CDR3 is 15 residues long. After removal of 7 bases from V and 2 bases from J, the junction contained 4 bases not matched to a gene. The CDR3 is CASTGTSGYTDTQYF. DNA of the CDR3: TGTGCCAGCACTGGGACTAGCGGGTACACAGATACGCAGTATTTT.

The rearrangement links TRBV5-1 to TRBJ2-3; perhaps TRBD2 as D (6 bases). The CDR3 length is 14 residues. V was cut by 6 bases and J by 2 bases, with 13 bases left in between. Germline loops: CDR1 SGHRS, CDR2 YFSETQ. For the CDR3, the DNA is TGCGCCAGCACCCCTAGCGTACTCACAGATACGCAGTATTTT. It encodes CASTPSVLTDTQYF.

The chain carries TRBV9 and TRBJ2-7; 7 bases map to TRBD1. After removal of 0 bases from V and 3 bases from J, the junction contained 6 bases not matched to a gene. Germline CDR1 SGDLS, CDR2 YYNGEE. The CDR3 loop spans 15 amino acids. CDR3 in DNA: TGTGCCAGCAGCGTAGGTACAGGGGATCTCTACGAGCAGTACTTC. Amino acid sequence: CASSVGTGDLYEQYF.

The rearrangement links TRBV5-1 to TRBJ2-5; D is undetermined. Between the trimmed V and J ends, which lost 0 bases and 12 bases, there was a span of 21 bases. The germline gives CDR1 SGHRS, CDR2 YFSETQ. The CDR3 is 15 amino acids. The chain's CDR3 is CASSLASSIRDLKYF. The CDR3 nucleotides read TGCGCCAGCAGCTTGGCCTCGTCAATAAGAGATTTAAAGTACTTC.

The chain recombines TRBV5-1 with TRBJ1-1; TRBD1 might be the D (5 bases). Germline CDR1 is SGHRS and CDR2 is YFSETQ. The CDR3 consists of 13 residues. V lost 1 base, J lost 1 base, and 5 bases lay in between. Here the CDR3 reads CASSLTGNTEAFF. CDR3 nucleotide sequence: TGCGCCAGCAGCTTGACAGGGAACACTGAAGCTTTCTTT.

This clone was counted a single time. The rearrangement uses TRBV15 and TRBJ2-3, with 8 bases aligning to TRBD2. The ends lost 5 bases at V and 4 bases at J; junction bases unmatched: 8. The V gene's germline CDR1 is LNHNV and CDR2 YYDKDF (reference sequence). The CDR3 loop spans 15 amino acids. CDR3 amino acids: CATSHRTSRADTQYF. Written as DNA, the CDR3 is TGTGCCACCAGCCACCGGACTAGCAGGGCAGATACGCAGTATTTT.

This rearrangement joins TRBV30 to TRBJ1-5; 7 nucleotides agree with TRBD1. The ends lost 3 bases at V and 6 bases at J; junction bases unmatched: 11. CDR1 and CDR2 from the germline V gene are GTSNPN and SVGIG (reference sequence). The CDR3 runs 15 residues. The CDR3 reads CAWSPRQGGGQPQHF. In nucleotides, the CDR3 is TGTGCCTGGAGCCCTAGACAGGGAGGGGGTCAGCCCCAGCATTTT.

This chain uses TRBV4-2 with TRBJ2-5, with 7 bases matching TRBD1. The J call may be in error: the DNA end matches TRBJ2-7 better. This CDR3 has 14 amino acids. Per the germline V gene, CDR1 is LGHNA and CDR2 is YNFKEQ. CDR3 DNA sequence: TGTGCCAGCAGCCACCTAACAGGGGTCTACGAGCAGTACTTC. This translates into CASSHLTGVYEQYF.

The chain joins TRBV27 to TRBJ1-5, with D tentatively TRBD1 (6 bases). Trimming stripped 5 bases from V and 5 bases from J, with 22 bases between. This CDR3 contains 17 residues. Germline V CDR1 and CDR2: MNHEY, SMNVEV (reference sequence). CDR3 in DNA: TGTGCCAGCAGTCCAACCTCGGGAGGGGGGCTCGATCAGCCCCAGCATTTT. It specifies CASSPTSGGGLDQPQHF.

This chain connects TRBV5-4 to TRBJ2-3; 11 nucleotides match TRBD2. Looked up from germline, CDR1 is SGHNT and CDR2 is YYREEE (reference sequence). The CDR3 contains 14 residues. V shed 4 bases and J 6 bases; nucleotides not matched to a gene: 4. The CDR3, as DNA: TGTGCCAGCAGCCCAAGGACTAGCGGGGATACGCAGTATTTT. Translation: CASSPRTSGDTQYF.

The rearrangement links TRBV30 to TRBJ2-5, with 7 bases fitting TRBD2. The CDR3 is 15 residues long. The trim removed 2 bases at V and 1 base at J, leaving 7 bases unmatched. Per germline, CDR1 GTSNPN and CDR2 SVGIG (reference sequence). The DNA for the CDR3 is TGTGCCTGGAGTTTGGCGGGAGCCTTCCAAGAGACCCAGTACTTC. Its translation: CAWSLAGAFQETQYF.